These 5 T cell receptor beta chains were all obtained from the same sample, sequenced in a study of T cell repertoires in cytomegalovirus infection. TCRdb analysed the reads with MiXCR anew, one entry per CDR3 protein. The table lists roughly 120,000 distinct CDR3 sequences, less than 30% of them singletons. Antigen specificity for these receptors is unknown. Sequences were derived from CD8+ T cells from cultured PBMCs, sampled from culture after CMV antigen stimulation. The receptors here all came from a human donor in good health (CMV status not recorded). Some clones in this sample may be carry-over from other donors' samples.

The chain joins TRBV2 to TRBJ2-7, with D possibly being TRBD2 (6 bases). V was pared by 6 bases and J by 1 base, with 10 bases between. CDR3 size: 13 residues. Looked up from germline, CDR1 is SNHLY and CDR2 is FYNNEI. CDR3 residues: CASRGLLSYEQYF. CDR3 in DNA: TGTGCCAGCAGGGGACTCCTTTCCTACGAGCAGTACTTC. Variable domain in full (rest from reference TRBV2 and TRBJ2-7): EPEVTQTPSHQVTQMGQEVILRCVPISNHLYFYWYRQILGQKVEFLVSFYNNEISEKSEIFDDQFSVERPDGSNFTLKIRSTKLEDSAMYFCASRGLLSYEQYFGPGTRLTVT.

The CDR3 is CASSLFRVNEKLFF. CDR3 in DNA: TGTGCCAGCAGCTTATTTCGCGTTAATGAAAAACTGTTTTTT. The gene calls are TRBV5-6 and TRBJ1-4; D is ambiguous. CDR3 size: 14 residues. Germline V gene lookup returns CDR1 SGHDT and CDR2 YYEEEE. V was cut by 2 bases and J by 4 bases, with 9 bases left in between. Full variable domain (missing parts from reference TRBV5-6 and TRBJ1-4): DAGVTQSPTHLIKTRGQQVTLRCSPKSGHDTVSWYQQALGQGPQFIFQYYEEEERQRGNFPDRFSGHQFPNYSSELNVNALLLGDSALYLCASSLFRVNEKLFFGSGTQLSVL.

CDR3 DNA: TGTGCCAGCAGCTTAGCCAGCGGGGGAAGGTCGGACAATGAGCAGTTCTTC. Residues: CASSLASGGRSDNEQFF. J is TRBJ2-1 and V is TRBV7-4, with 8 bases that match TRBD2. The germline gives CDR1 SGHVT, CDR2 SQSDAQ. The CDR3 sequence is 17 residues long. The ends lost 0 bases at V and 5 bases at J; junction bases unmatched: 9.

V is TRBV5-4 and J is TRBJ2-2, with 9 bases matching TRBD1. There are 15 residues in the CDR3. Trimming removed 3 bases from V and 4 bases from J; junction bases left unmatched: 4. Germline lookup yields CDR1 SGHNT and CDR2 YYREEE (reference sequence). CDR3 bases: TGTGCCAGCAGCTCCGGGACAGGGTTCACCGGGGAGCTGTTTTTT. Translating gives CASSSGTGFTGELFF.

This clonotype was found many times. The genes are TRBV12-3 or TRBV12-4 and TRBJ1-6, with 10 positions matching TRBD1. The CDR3 is made up of 14 amino acids. The ends lost 5 bases at V and 10 bases at J; junction bases unmatched: 5. The CDR3 loop is CASSKTGGGSPLHF. CDR3 bases: TGTGCCAGCAGTAAGACAGGGGGCGGCTCACCCCTCCACTTT.